Below are 13 T cell receptor beta chains sequenced from a single sample in a study of blood T cells in healthy people across ages. Using a J-beta primer mix together with a sample-barcoded 5' primer, a second PCR was run for roughly 7 to 11 cycles. A single record per CDR3 protein comes from TCRdb applying MiXCR to the 5' RACE reads. The sample lists 550,000 to 600,000 distinct CDR3 sequences, 40% to 50% occurring once. The sequencing sample was made of blood. These TCRs come from a man older than 75 in good health.

The chain is built from TRBV5-6 and TRBJ2-3, with D perhaps TRBD1 (7 bases). The CDR3 has 13 amino acids. V lost 0 bases to trimming and J lost 8 bases, with 10 bases between them. Germline lookup yields CDR1 SGHDT and CDR2 YYEEEE. CDR3 bases: TGTGCCAGCAGCTTGGACCAGGGGGGTACGCAGTATTTT. It codes for CASSLDQGGTQYF.

This clonotype was recorded a few times. V is TRBV29-1 and J is TRBJ2-7; D may be TRBD1 or TRBD2 (6 bases each). The J call is uncertain, as TRBJ2-5 better fits the DNA end. Per the germline V gene, CDR1 is SQVTM and CDR2 is ANQGSEA. The CDR3 sequence is 14 residues long. CDR3 sequence reads: CSAFPLGGLETQYF. The CDR3 DNA is TGCAGCGCCTTTCCACTAGGGGGACTAGAGACCCAGTACTTC.

This clonotype has just a few counts. The V and J genes are TRBV20-1 and TRBJ2-1; D uncertain. The V and J ends lost 2 bases and 4 bases respectively, with 9 bases between them. CDR1 and CDR2 from the germline V gene are DFQATT and SNEGSKA (reference sequence). The length of the CDR3 is 13 residues. The chain's CDR3 is CSARSRAYNEQFF. Written as DNA, the CDR3 is TGCAGTGCTAGATCGCGCGCGTACAATGAGCAGTTCTTC.

The chain links TRBV7-2 to TRBJ2-1; D possibly corresponds to TRBD1 (7 bases). Germline lookup yields CDR1 SGHTA and CDR2 FQGNSA. The CDR3 spans 16 residues. V gave up 5 bases and J gave up 2 bases, with 16 bases separating them. The CDR3 region is CASSREQGGAYNEQFF. The CDR3 region has the DNA TGTGCCAGCAGCCGGGAGCAGGGGGGCGCCTACAATGAGCAGTTCTTC.

The gene calls are TRBV6-4 and TRBJ2-3; D perhaps matches TRBD1 (5 bases). In germline, CDR1 is MRHNA, CDR2 SNTAGT. V lost 6 bases, J lost 8 bases, and 18 bases lay in between. The CDR3 runs 14 residues. CDR3 DNA sequence: TGTGCCAGCAGGAGAGACAGACCCCAGGGTACGCAGTATTTT. This encodes CASRRDRPQGTQYF.

The chain couples TRBV20-1 to TRBJ2-3; no firm D call. Trimming stripped 0 bases from V and 5 bases from J, with 12 bases between. Looked up from germline, CDR1 is DFQATT and CDR2 is SNEGSKA (reference sequence). The CDR3 is made up of 14 amino acids. The CDR3 loop is CSARDIPSKDTQYF. The DNA of the CDR3 is TGCAGTGCTAGAGATATACCGTCCAAAGATACGCAGTATTTT.

V and J are TRBV7-2 and TRBJ2-4, with a possible D match to TRBD2 (6 bases). The J call may be incorrect, as the DNA end agrees better with TRBJ2-7. Germline CDR1 reads SGHTA; CDR2 reads FQGNSA. The CDR3 has 16 residues. The CDR3 bases are TGTGCCAGCAGCTTATGGGCCTCGCGGGACGCCTACGAGCAGTACTTC. It yields the protein CASSLWASRDAYEQYF.

The chain combines TRBV4-2 with TRBJ1-2; no clear D. The CDR3 consists of 14 residues. V dropped 4 bases and J dropped 4 bases, with 13 bases sitting between them. Germline V lookup: CDR1 LGHNA, CDR2 YNFKEQ. The CDR3 coding sequence is TGTGCCAGCAGCCTTCGCGGGAGACTCTATGGCTACACCTTC. Protein sequence: CASSLRGRLYGYTF.

This chain connects TRBV7-2 to TRBJ1-1; TRBD1 matches 10 bases. V trimming: 5 bases; J trimming: 4 bases; junction bases outside the gene matches: 10. Germline V gene data show CDR1 as SGHTA and CDR2 as FQGNSA. This CDR3 comprises 16 residues. DNA for the CDR3: TGTGCCAGCAGCCTCAGACAGGGGGCAGGCGGCACTGAAGCTTTCTTT. Its protein is CASSLRQGAGGTEAFF. Full variable domain (rest looked up from reference TRBV7-2 and TRBJ1-1): GAGVSQSPSNKVTEKGKDVELRCDPISGHTALYWYRQSLGQGLEFLIYFQGNSAPDKSGLPSDRFSAERTGGSVSTLTIQRTQQEDSAVYLCASSLRQGAGGTEAFFGQGTRLTVV.

This clonotype was seen a handful of times. The chain joins TRBV7-3 to TRBJ2-1, with D possibly matching TRBD2 (6 bases). The germline V gene encodes CDR1 SGHTA and CDR2 FQGTGA. The CDR3 runs to 15 residues. V lost 1 base, J lost 5 bases, and 12 bases lay in between. The CDR3 spells CASSLSLASHNEQFF. Here the CDR3 DNA reads TGTGCCAGCAGCTTAAGTCTAGCGTCCCACAATGAGCAGTTCTTC.

The V gene is TRBV5-6, the J gene TRBJ2-1; 13 nucleotides agree with TRBD2. V lost 4 bases, J lost 9 bases, and 13 bases stayed unmatched. The CDR3 loop spans 17 amino acids. Germline V lookup: CDR1 SGHDT, CDR2 YYEEEE. The CDR3 DNA reads TGTGCCAGCAGCATAGGACTAGCGGGAGTTATCGTCGGTGAGCAGTTCTTC. It translates to CASSIGLAGVIVGEQFF.

The chain has TRBV6-5 and TRBJ2-1; TRBD2 matches 7 bases. The CDR3 has 17 residues. CDR1 is MNHEY and CDR2 is SVGAGI in the germline V gene. The CDR3 spells CASGYSRAGADYNEQFF. The CDR3 nucleotides are TGTGCTAGCGGTTACTCGAGGGCGGGAGCGGACTACAATGAGCAGTTCTTC.

This clonotype was picked up many times. The CDR3 reads CASSSGLVLYEQYF. CDR3 nucleotide sequence: TGTGCCAGCAGCTCGGGGCTAGTTCTGTACGAGCAGTACTTC. The chain carries TRBV6-6 and TRBJ2-7; the D gene could be TRBD1 or TRBD2 (5 bases each). Germline V gene data show CDR1 as MNHNY and CDR2 as SVGAGI (reference sequence). The CDR3 sequence is 14 residues long. V lost 6 bases and J lost 4, with 16 bases in between.